The 27 T cell receptor beta chains presented below share a single source sample, sequenced in a study of blood T cell repertoires in COVID-19. Sequencing used immunoSEQ multiplex PCR; TCRdb keeps in-frame clones, though not all of them. The sample carries under 300,000 clones, approximately 82% recorded once. Sequencing was carried out using peripheral blood. The receptors shown here come from a man older than 75 with acute or convalescent COVID-19.

This chain joins TRBV7-9 and TRBJ1-2; D possibly corresponds to TRBD1 (6 bases). Germline V lookup: CDR1 SEHNR, CDR2 FQNEAQ (reference sequence). The CDR3 contains 14 residues. Trimming took 6 bases from V and 7 from J, leaving 18 bases between them. CDR3: CASSRQDLTFGYTF. The CDR3 coding sequence is TGTGCCAGCAGTCGACAGGACCTTACCTTTGGCTACACCTTC.

Only a few counts were recorded for this clone. The V gene is TRBV6-2 or TRBV6-3, the J gene TRBJ1-2; maybe TRBD1 (5 bases). V lost 4 bases and J lost 8, with 14 bases in between. Germline CDR1 MNHEY, CDR2 SVGEGT. This CDR3 spans 13 amino acids. The CDR3 region has the DNA TGTGCCAGCAGTTTAACGACAGTGCGGGGCTACACCTTC. This codes for CASSLTTVRGYTF.

The chain links TRBV11-2 to TRBJ1-6; D is ambiguous. Trimming pared 0 bases from V and 7 bases from J, leaving 13 bases between. The germline CDR1 and CDR2 sequences are SGHAT and FQNNGV. The length of the CDR3 is 16 residues. The CDR3 sequence: CASSLDVKLFNSPLHF. The CDR3 bases are TGTGCCAGCAGCTTAGACGTGAAACTTTTCAATTCACCCCTCCACTTT.

V usage is TRBV7-8 and J usage is TRBJ1-5, with 9 bases identical to TRBD1. Germline loops: CDR1 SGHVS, CDR2 FQNEAQ. This CDR3 has 15 amino acids. The V and J ends lost 7 bases and 0 bases, in that order; junction bases with no gene match: 4. The CDR3 is CASTSDRGSNQPQHF. CDR3 sequence (DNA): TGTGCCAGCACCTCGGACAGGGGTAGCAATCAGCCCCAGCATTTT.

This clone appeared a single time. The chain links TRBV7-2 to TRBJ2-5; 7 bases agree with TRBD1. CDR1 is SGHTA, CDR2 FQGNSA, per germline. The length of the CDR3 is 15 residues. V lost 5 bases, J lost 2 bases, and 8 bases stayed unmatched. The CDR3 loop reads CASSQAGTVQETQYF. Written as DNA, the CDR3 is TGTGCCAGCAGCCAAGCCGGGACAGTACAAGAGACCCAGTACTTC.

This clone was seen more than once but under ten times. This sequence joins TRBV5-1 and TRBJ1-1; 7 bases match TRBD1. This CDR3 has 16 amino acids. After removal of 3 bases from V and 2 bases from J, the junction contained 10 bases not matched to a gene. The V gene's germline CDR1 is SGHRS and CDR2 YFSETQ. The CDR3 protein is CASSSHTDRINTEAFF. The CDR3 DNA follows: TGCGCCAGCAGCTCCCACACGGACAGGATAAACACTGAAGCTTTCTTT. Filled out from reference TRBV5-1 and TRBJ1-1, the complete variable domain reads KAGVTQTPRYLIKTRGQQVTLSCSPISGHRSVSWYQQTPGQGLQFLFEYFSETQRNKGNFPGRFSGRQFSNSRSEMNVSTLELGDSALYLCASSSHTDRINTEAFFGQGTRLTVV.

This chain uses TRBV6-1 with TRBJ2-7; 9 bases align to TRBD1. The trim removed 4 bases at V and 2 bases at J, leaving 12 bases unmatched. The CDR3 sequence is 17 residues long. Germline assignment: CDR1 MNHNS and CDR2 SASEGT. The CDR3 protein is CASSGNTGTGLTYEQYF. In DNA, the CDR3 is TGTGCCAGCAGTGGGAATACCGGGACAGGGCTTACCTACGAGCAGTACTTC.

V and J are TRBV19 and TRBJ1-1, with a tentative D call TRBD1 (5 bases). The CDR3 sequence is 16 residues long. The germline V gene encodes CDR1 LNHDA and CDR2 SQIVND (reference sequence). V lost 5 bases, J lost 1 base, and 17 bases lay in between. The CDR3, as DNA: TGTGCCAGTAGTGACAGAGTCTTCTCCCAGAACACTGAAGCTTTCTTT. This codes for CASSDRVFSQNTEAFF.

The chain joins TRBV18 to TRBJ1-3, with D maybe TRBD1 (5 bases). CDR1 and CDR2 (germline): KGHSH, LQKENI. The CDR3 has 15 amino acids. Trimming stripped 3 bases from V and 0 bases from J, with 9 bases between. Here the CDR3 DNA reads TGTGCCAGCTCACCCACAGGAGTCTCTGGAAACACCATATATTTT. It encodes CASSPTGVSGNTIYF. Full variable domain (rest looked up from reference TRBV18 and TRBJ1-3): NAGVMQNPRHLVRRRGQEARLRCSPMKGHSHVYWYRQLPEEGLKFMVYLQKENIIDESGMPKERFSAEFPKEGPSILRIQQVVRGDSAAYFCASSPTGVSGNTIYFGEGSWLTVV.

This clone was recorded only once. The chain employs TRBV7-6 and TRBJ1-2; a possible D gene is TRBD1 (6 bases). The CDR3 covers 14 residues. The germline V gene has CDR1 SGHVS and CDR2 FNYEAQ. The V end was cut by 5 bases, the J end by 7 bases, with 17 bases between. The CDR3 bases are TGTGCCAGCAGCCGCCTCGGACAGTCCGGTGGCTACACCTTC. It codes for CASSRLGQSGGYTF.

The V call is TRBV14, the J call TRBJ1-1; D gene ambiguous. V gave up 2 bases and J gave up 0 bases, with 7 bases separating them. The CDR3 has 14 amino acids. Germline CDR1 is SGHDN and CDR2 is FVKESK. Here the CDR3 reads CASSQNAVNTEAFF. The CDR3 bases are TGTGCCAGCAGCCAAAATGCAGTGAACACTGAAGCTTTCTTT.

The V call is TRBV2, the J call TRBJ2-3; the match to TRBD1 covers 7 bases. CDR3 length: 15 amino acids. The germline V gene has CDR1 SNHLY and CDR2 FYNNEI. The J segment lost 1 base and the V segment lost 2 bases, leaving 3 bases of the junction unmatched. The CDR3 spells CASSEQGVGTDTQYF. The CDR3 coding sequence is TGTGCCAGCAGTGAACAGGGGGTGGGCACAGATACGCAGTATTTT.

This clone appeared a few times. V and J are TRBV5-1 and TRBJ1-1; D ambiguous. V lost 0 bases and J 7 bases, leaving 16 bases between the germline ends. CDR1 and CDR2 (germline): SGHRS, YFSETQ. CDR3 length: 15 residues. CDR3 coding DNA: TGCGCCAGCAGCTTGGACGGGGTACCTCCTGTTGAAGCTTTCTTT. Translation: CASSLDGVPPVEAFF.

This clone turned up a few times. J is TRBJ1-5 and V is TRBV12-3 or TRBV12-4; no firm D call. CDR3 length: 11 amino acids. V dropped 1 base and J dropped 10 bases, with 5 bases sitting between them. CDR3 amino acids: CASSLGGPQHF. The CDR3 coding sequence is TGTGCCAGCAGTTTAGGCGGACCCCAGCATTTT.

Points on this clone: The identical CDR3 is also encoded by other nucleotide sequences in the sample. This chain links TRBV27 with TRBJ2-7, with 7 bases that match TRBD2. CDR1 is MNHEY, CDR2 SMNVEV, per germline (reference sequence). V lost 0 bases, J lost 2 bases, and 7 bases stayed unmatched. This CDR3 contains 16 residues. CDR3 protein: CASSLSGGSAPYEQYF. CDR3 DNA: TGTGCCAGCAGTTTATCCGGCGGGAGTGCCCCCTACGAGCAGTACTTC.

The rearrangement uses TRBV7-2 and TRBJ2-1, with D perhaps matching TRBD2 (6 bases). V gave up 3 bases and J gave up 0 bases, with 18 bases separating them. This CDR3 has 18 amino acids. Germline CDR1 and CDR2: SGHTA and FQGNSA. The CDR3 here is CASSLGISAGLSYNEQFF. For the CDR3, the DNA is TGTGCCAGCAGCTTGGGCATCTCGGCGGGACTCTCCTACAATGAGCAGTTCTTC. The entire variable domain, with the rest obtained from reference TRBV7-2 and TRBJ2-1, is as follows: GAGVSQSPSNKVTEKGKDVELRCDPISGHTALYWYRQSLGQGLEFLIYFQGNSAPDKSGLPSDRFSAERTGGSVSTLTIQRTQQEDSAVYLCASSLGISAGLSYNEQFFGPGTRLTVL.

The rearrangement joins TRBV6-5 to TRBJ1-1, with a weak D call TRBD1 (5 bases). The CDR3 is made up of 12 amino acids. CDR1 is MNHEY and CDR2 is SVGAGI in the germline V gene. V shed 8 bases and J shed 11 bases, with 18 bases lying between them. Here the CDR3 reads CASSTVQLVAFF. CDR3 nucleotides: TGTGCCAGCTCGACAGTTCAACTCGTCGCTTTCTTT.

V is TRBV27 and J is TRBJ1-2, with D perhaps TRBD1 (6 bases). CDR1 and CDR2 (germline): MNHEY, SMNVEV (reference sequence). This CDR3 has 17 amino acids. The V gene lost 0 bases and the J gene lost 3 bases, with 17 bases spanning the gap. The CDR3 region is CASSLSIRAGVDYGYTF. The CDR3 DNA reads TGTGCCAGCAGTTTATCGATACGGGCAGGGGTCGACTATGGCTACACCTTC.

The chain recombines TRBV5-4 with TRBJ1-1, with D uncertain. Trimming removed 0 bases at V and 2 bases at J, with 14 bases between. There are 16 residues in the CDR3. Looked up from germline, CDR1 is SGHNT and CDR2 is YYREEE (reference sequence). CDR3 amino acids: CASSLVIGQANTEAFF. The CDR3 region has the DNA TGTGCCAGCAGCTTGGTAATTGGGCAGGCAAACACTGAAGCTTTCTTT.

The chain is built from TRBV2 and TRBJ1-5, with 8 positions matching TRBD1. The CDR3 runs to 15 residues. Per germline, CDR1 SNHLY and CDR2 FYNNEI. V dropped 7 bases and J dropped 5; count of bases not matched to a gene: 10. The CDR3 bases are TGTGCCAGCACCAAAAAGGGACAGGAGTATCAGCCCCAGCATTTT. As protein: CASTKKGQEYQPQHF.

CDR3 loop: CASSAKGRDREQFF. For the CDR3, the DNA is TGTGCCAGCAGCGCCAAGGGCCGGGACAGGGAGCAGTTCTTC. The V call is TRBV7-2, the J call TRBJ2-1; 8 nucleotides align to TRBD1. Germline-derived CDR1 and CDR2 are SGHTA and FQGNSA. This CDR3 contains 14 residues. With V trimmed by 5 bases and J by 10 bases, 10 bases remained unmatched.

The J gene is TRBJ2-4, the V gene TRBV11-2; TRBD2 might be the D (6 bases). Germline values: CDR1 SGHAT, CDR2 FQNNGV. V gave up 3 bases and J gave up 1 base, with 10 bases separating them. This CDR3 is 15 amino acids long. The CDR3 here is CASSFRELAKNIQYF. In nucleotides, the CDR3 is TGTGCCAGCAGCTTCCGGGAGCTTGCCAAAAACATTCAGTACTTC.

The V gene is TRBV27, the J gene TRBJ1-5; TRBD1 aligns across 7 bases. V trimming: 4 bases; J trimming: 11 bases; junction bases outside the gene matches: 8. Germline V gives CDR1 MNHEY, CDR2 SMNVEV (reference sequence). This CDR3 is 13 amino acids long. The CDR3 loop is CASSSTKTGTQHF. The CDR3, as DNA: TGTGCCAGCAGTTCGACGAAGACAGGGACCCAGCATTTT.

This clone was seen more than once but under ten times. V is TRBV27 and J is TRBJ1-5; 9 positions agree with TRBD1. Germline V gives CDR1 MNHEY, CDR2 SMNVEV (reference sequence). J was trimmed by 7 bases and V by 5 bases; bases with no gene match: 6. The CDR3 runs to 14 residues. The CDR3: CASSIQGAGQPQHF. The CDR3, as DNA: TGTGCCAGCAGTATACAGGGGGCTGGACAGCCCCAGCATTTT.

This clone was observed a handful of times. The rearrangement uses TRBV5-5 and TRBJ2-1, with 9 bases aligning to TRBD2. The CDR3 runs to 16 residues. Germline assignment: CDR1 SGHKS and CDR2 YYEKEE (reference sequence). V was clipped by 2 bases and J by 8 bases; unmatched bases: 11. This CDR3 reads CASSLRGASGNYEQFF. CDR3 DNA sequence: TGTGCCAGCAGCTTACGGGGGGCTAGCGGGAACTATGAGCAGTTCTTC.

This rearrangement joins TRBV10-3 to TRBJ1-2; 8 nucleotides align to TRBD1. This CDR3 has 13 residues. Germline CDR1 is ENHRY and CDR2 is SYGVKD. V shed 7 bases and J 1 base; nucleotides not matched to a gene: 2. The CDR3 bases are TGTGCCATCACTACAGGGGGTAACTATGGCTACACCTTC. Its translation: CAITTGGNYGYTF.

The chain combines TRBV5-1 with TRBJ2-5; D not certain. This CDR3 is built from 14 residues. Germline CDR1 reads SGHRS; CDR2 reads YFSETQ. Trimming shortened V by 6 bases and J by 0 bases, and 12 bases separated the two germline ends. DNA for the CDR3: TGCGCCAGCACCGTTGGTAGAAACCAAGAGACCCAGTACTTC. It encodes CASTVGRNQETQYF.